The entry below gives a single T cell receptor (beta chain) sequence along with its context. TCRdb's copy holds only in-frame clones and misses some; the assay was immunoSEQ multiplex PCR. The repertoire consists of some 100,000 clones, with under 80% occurring once and the leading ten covering about 2.5%. V shed 1 base, J shed 7 bases, and the junction held 6 bases outside the gene matches. In germline, CDR1 is LGHDT, CDR2 YNNKEL (reference sequence). The CDR3 covers 16 residues. This entry belongs to a study of blood T cell repertoires in COVID-19. Study as a whole: Sources were T cells, B-cell-depleted T cells, or PBMCs; the material itself was cDNA or gDNA.

This chain uses TRBV3-1 (or the pseudogene TRBV3-2) with TRBJ2-1; 11 nucleotides align to TRBD2. The receptor comes from a man aged 45-65 years with acute or convalescent COVID-19. Input material: peripheral blood. The CDR3 loop is CASSQATSGAFNEQFF. CDR3 bases: TGTGCCAGCAGCCAAGCGACTAGCGGGGCATTTAATGAGCAGTTCTTC.